This record covers a single T cell receptor beta chain. This specimen comes from a study of blood T cell repertoires in COVID-19. At the level of the study: Sites in the United States, Italy and Spain provided acute and convalescent COVID-19 samples. The analysed material was cDNA or gDNA that came from T cells, B-cell-depleted T cells, or PBMCs.

Study processing details: Reference gene primer amplification yielded estimated nucleated cell counts. Method: immunoSEQ multiplex PCR; TCRdb's copy keeps in-frame clones and lacks some. V and J calls and clone size are those listed in that table; D and trimming were worked out from the DNA. The data contain about 130,000 clones, around 87% of them singletons. This CDR3 region has 15 residues. V lost 1 base, J lost 5 bases, and 4 bases stayed unmatched. Looked up from germline, CDR1 is MDHEN and CDR2 is SYDVKM. The receptor was derived from a woman aged 55 to 70 with acute or convalescent COVID-19. The genes are TRBV28 and TRBJ2-1, with 8 bases that match TRBD1. The source material was peripheral blood. DNA of the CDR3: TGTGCCAGCAGTTTATTACAGGGGGGTCACAATGAGCAGTTCTTC. Its translation is CASSLLQGGHNEQFF.